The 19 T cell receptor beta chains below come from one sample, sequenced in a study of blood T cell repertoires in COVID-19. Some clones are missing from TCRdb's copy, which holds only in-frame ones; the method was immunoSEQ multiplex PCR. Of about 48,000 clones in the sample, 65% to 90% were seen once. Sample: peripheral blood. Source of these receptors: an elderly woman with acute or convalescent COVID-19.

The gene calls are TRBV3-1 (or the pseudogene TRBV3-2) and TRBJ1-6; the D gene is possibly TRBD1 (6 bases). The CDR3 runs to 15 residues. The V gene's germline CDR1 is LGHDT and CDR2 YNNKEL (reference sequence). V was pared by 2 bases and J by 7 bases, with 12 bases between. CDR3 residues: CASSQSYTGNSPLHF. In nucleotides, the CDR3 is TGTGCCAGCAGCCAATCCTATACAGGGAATTCACCCCTCCACTTT.

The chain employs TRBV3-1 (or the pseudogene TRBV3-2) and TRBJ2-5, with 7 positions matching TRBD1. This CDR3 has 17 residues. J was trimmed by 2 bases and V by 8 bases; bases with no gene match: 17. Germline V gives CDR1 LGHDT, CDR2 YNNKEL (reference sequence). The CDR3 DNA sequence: TGTGCCAGCGCGCCTGACGGGGACAGTAGGGGACAAGAGACCCAGTACTTC. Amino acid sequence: CASAPDGDSRGQETQYF.

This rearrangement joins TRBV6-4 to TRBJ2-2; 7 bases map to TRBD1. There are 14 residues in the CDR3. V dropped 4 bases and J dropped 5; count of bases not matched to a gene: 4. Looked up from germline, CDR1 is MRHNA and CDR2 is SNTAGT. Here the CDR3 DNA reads TGTGCCAGCAGTGGACAGGGATGGACCGGGGAGCTGTTTTTT. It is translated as CASSGQGWTGELFF.

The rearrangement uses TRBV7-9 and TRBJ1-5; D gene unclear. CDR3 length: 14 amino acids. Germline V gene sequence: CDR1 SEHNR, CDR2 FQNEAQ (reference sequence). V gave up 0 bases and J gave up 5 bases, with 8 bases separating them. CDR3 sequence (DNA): TGTGCCAGCAGCTTAGCAGGGAGGGATCAGCCCCAGCATTTT. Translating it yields CASSLAGRDQPQHF.

The CDR3 here is CATKQGLNTDTQYF. CDR3 sequence (DNA): TGTGCCACCAAACAGGGGCTAAACACAGATACGCAGTATTTT. The genes are TRBV2 and TRBJ2-3, with TRBD1 matching over 7 bases. V was pared by 10 bases and J by 2 bases, with 9 bases of the junction left unmatched. This CDR3 has 14 amino acids. Looked up from germline, CDR1 is SNHLY and CDR2 is FYNNEI.

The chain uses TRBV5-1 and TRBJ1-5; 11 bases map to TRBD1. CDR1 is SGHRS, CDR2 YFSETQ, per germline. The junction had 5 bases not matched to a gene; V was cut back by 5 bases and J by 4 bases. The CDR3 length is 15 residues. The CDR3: CASSPGTGGNQPQHF. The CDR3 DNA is TGCGCCAGCAGTCCGGGGACAGGGGGGAATCAGCCCCAGCATTTT.

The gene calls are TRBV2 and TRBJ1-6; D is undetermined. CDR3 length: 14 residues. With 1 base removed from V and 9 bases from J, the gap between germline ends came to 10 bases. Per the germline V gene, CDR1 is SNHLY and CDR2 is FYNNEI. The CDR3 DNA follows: TGTGCCAGCAGTGAAGGGGCAGTGGGTTCACCCCTCCACTTT. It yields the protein CASSEGAVGSPLHF.

The CDR3 region has the DNA TGTGCCAGCAGCCAGGACAGCAGCAAGGCTGGAAACACCATATATTTT. It yields the protein CASSQDSSKAGNTIYF. The rearrangement uses TRBV14 and TRBJ1-3; TRBD1 is a possible D gene (6 bases). The CDR3 sequence is 16 residues long. CDR1 SGHDN and CDR2 FVKESK come from the germline V gene. V was trimmed by 3 bases and J by 2 bases, leaving 14 bases between them.

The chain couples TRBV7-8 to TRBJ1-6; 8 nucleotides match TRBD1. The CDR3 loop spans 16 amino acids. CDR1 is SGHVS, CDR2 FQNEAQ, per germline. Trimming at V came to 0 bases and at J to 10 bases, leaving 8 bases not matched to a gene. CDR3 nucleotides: TGTGCCAGCAGCTTAGCGACCGACAGGGGCAAATCACCCCTCCACTTT. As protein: CASSLATDRGKSPLHF.

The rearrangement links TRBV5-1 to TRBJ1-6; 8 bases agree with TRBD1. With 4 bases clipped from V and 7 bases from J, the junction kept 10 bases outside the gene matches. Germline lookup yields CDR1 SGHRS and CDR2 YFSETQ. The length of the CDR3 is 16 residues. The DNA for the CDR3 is TGCGCCAGCAGCCGAGGACAGGGAGTTGAAAATTCACCCCTCCACTTT. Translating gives CASSRGQGVENSPLHF.

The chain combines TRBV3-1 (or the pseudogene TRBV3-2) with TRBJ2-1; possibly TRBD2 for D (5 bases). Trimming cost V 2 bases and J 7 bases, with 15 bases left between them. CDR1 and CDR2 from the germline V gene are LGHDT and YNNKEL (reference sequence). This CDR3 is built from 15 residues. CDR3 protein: CASSQQVYSGNEQFF. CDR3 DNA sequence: TGTGCCAGCAGCCAACAAGTTTATTCGGGGAATGAGCAGTTCTTC.

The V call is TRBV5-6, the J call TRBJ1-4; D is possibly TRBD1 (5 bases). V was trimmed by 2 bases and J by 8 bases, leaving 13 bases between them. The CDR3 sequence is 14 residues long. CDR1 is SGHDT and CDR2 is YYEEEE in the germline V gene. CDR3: CASSLRGPREKLFF. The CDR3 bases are TGTGCCAGCAGCTTAAGGGGCCCACGGGAAAAACTGTTTTTT.

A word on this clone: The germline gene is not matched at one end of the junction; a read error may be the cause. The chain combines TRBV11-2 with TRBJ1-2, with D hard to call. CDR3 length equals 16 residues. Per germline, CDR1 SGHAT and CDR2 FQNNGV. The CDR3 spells CASSLVGGSMPYVYTF. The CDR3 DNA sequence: TGTGCCAGCAGCTTAGTTGGAGGGAGTATGCCTTATGTCTACACCTTC.

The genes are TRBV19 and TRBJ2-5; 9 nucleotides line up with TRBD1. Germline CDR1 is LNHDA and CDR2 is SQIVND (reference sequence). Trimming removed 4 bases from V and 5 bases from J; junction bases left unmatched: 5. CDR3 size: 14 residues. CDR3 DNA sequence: TGTGCCAGTAGTACCTCGGGACAGGGCGAGACCCAGTACTTC. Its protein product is CASSTSGQGETQYF.

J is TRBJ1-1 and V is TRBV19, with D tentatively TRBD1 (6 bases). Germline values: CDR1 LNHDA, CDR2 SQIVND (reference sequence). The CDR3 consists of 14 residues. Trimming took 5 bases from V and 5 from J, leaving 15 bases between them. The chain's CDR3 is CASSPFQGLTEAFF. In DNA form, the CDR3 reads TGTGCCAGTAGTCCTTTTCAGGGGTTGACTGAAGCTTTCTTT.

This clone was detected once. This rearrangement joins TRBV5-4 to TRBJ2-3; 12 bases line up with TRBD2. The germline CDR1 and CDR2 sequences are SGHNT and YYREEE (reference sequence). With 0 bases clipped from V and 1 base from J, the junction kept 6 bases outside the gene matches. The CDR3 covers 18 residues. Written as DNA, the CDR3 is TGTGCCAGCAGCTTGGGACTAGCGGGGGCCCACGGCACAGATACGCAGTATTTT. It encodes CASSLGLAGAHGTDTQYF.

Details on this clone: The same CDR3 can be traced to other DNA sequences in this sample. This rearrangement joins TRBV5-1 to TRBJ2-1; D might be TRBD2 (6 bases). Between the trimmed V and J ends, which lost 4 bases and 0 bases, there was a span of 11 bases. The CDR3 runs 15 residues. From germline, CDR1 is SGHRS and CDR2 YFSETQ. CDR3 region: CASSPGLDSYNEQFF. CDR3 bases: TGCGCCAGCAGCCCGGGACTGGACTCCTACAATGAGCAGTTCTTC.

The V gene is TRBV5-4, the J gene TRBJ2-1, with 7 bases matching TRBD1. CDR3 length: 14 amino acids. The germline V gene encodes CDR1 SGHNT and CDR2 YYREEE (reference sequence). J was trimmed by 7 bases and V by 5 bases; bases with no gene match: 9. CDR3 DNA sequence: TGTGCCAGCAGTTCCCCCGACAGGGTAAATGAGCAGTTCTTC. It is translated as CASSSPDRVNEQFF.

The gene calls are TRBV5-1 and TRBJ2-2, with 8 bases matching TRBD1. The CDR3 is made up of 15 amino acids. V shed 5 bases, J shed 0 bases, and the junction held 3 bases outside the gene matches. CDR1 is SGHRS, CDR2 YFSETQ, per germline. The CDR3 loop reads CASSSGGANTGELFF. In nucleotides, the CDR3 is TGCGCCAGCAGTTCAGGGGGCGCGAACACCGGGGAGCTGTTTTTT.